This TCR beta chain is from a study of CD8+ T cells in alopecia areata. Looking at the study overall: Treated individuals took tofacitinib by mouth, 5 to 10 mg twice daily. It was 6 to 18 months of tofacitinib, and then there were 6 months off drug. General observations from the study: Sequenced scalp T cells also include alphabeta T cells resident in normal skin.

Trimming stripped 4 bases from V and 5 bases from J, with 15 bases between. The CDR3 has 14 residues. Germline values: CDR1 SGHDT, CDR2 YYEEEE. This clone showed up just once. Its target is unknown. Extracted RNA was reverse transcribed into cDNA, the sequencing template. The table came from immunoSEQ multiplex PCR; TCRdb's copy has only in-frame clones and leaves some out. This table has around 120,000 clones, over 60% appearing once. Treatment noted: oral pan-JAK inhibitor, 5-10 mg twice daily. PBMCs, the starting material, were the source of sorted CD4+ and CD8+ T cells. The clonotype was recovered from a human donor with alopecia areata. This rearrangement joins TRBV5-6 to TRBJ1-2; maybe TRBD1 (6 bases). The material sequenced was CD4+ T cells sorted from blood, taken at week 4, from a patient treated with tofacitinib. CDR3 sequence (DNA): TGTGCCAGCAGCACCGACAGGAGCCTTTATGGCTACACCTTC. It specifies CASSTDRSLYGYTF.